This TCR beta chain comes out of a study of T cells in Graves' hyperthyroidism and ophthalmopathy. The CDR3 regions of TCR beta were amplified from RNA transcripts. The primer set for the first-round RT-PCR of the TCR CDR3 was HTBI. TCRdb reprocessed the multiplex PCR reads via MiXCR and lists one record per CDR3 protein. The table records tens of thousands of distinct CDR3 sequences, approximately 53% of them present only once. On this clonotype itself: Its target is not known.

Per the germline V gene, CDR1 is SGHTA and CDR2 is FQGNSA. Losses at the gene ends were 4 bases for V and 6 bases for J; bases not matched to a gene: 8. CDR3 length: 16 residues. General study points: Ophthalmopathy was predicted by the model a median of about 6.5 months ahead of onset.

The PBMCs had their origin in 7.5 to 10 ml of fresh peripheral blood. The V and J genes are TRBV7-2 and TRBJ2-1; 11 bases map to TRBD2. This sequence was found in a woman aged 55-70 years with Graves' ophthalmopathy. The sample consisted of blood. CDR3 in amino acids: CASSWRTSGLLNEQFF. The DNA for the CDR3 is TGTGCCAGCAGCTGGAGGACTAGCGGGCTCCTCAATGAGCAGTTCTTC.